Following are 3 T cell receptor beta chains from one sample sequenced in a study of control samples from healthy donors and cancer patients. Profiled with immunoSEQ multiplex PCR; TCRdb holds only in-frame clones, not every one. The data show about 120,000 clones, with approximately 89% seen just once and 3.4% held by the top ten. Material: blood. These receptors were taken from a man aged 35 to 55 in good health.

The rearrangement joins TRBV29-1 to TRBJ2-1; D might be TRBD1 (6 bases). The CDR3 has 11 amino acids. CDR1 and CDR2 (germline): SQVTM, ANQGSEA. V was cut by 5 bases and J by 7 bases, with 9 bases left in between. The CDR3 DNA follows: TGCAGCGTTACAACAGGGAATGAGCAGTTCTTC. Its protein product is CSVTTGNEQFF.

The chain recombines TRBV19 with TRBJ1-2; the D gene is possibly TRBD1 (5 bases). Germline CDR1 and CDR2: LNHDA and SQIVND (reference sequence). The CDR3 is 17 residues long. Trimming cost V 5 bases and J 1 base, with 20 bases left between them. The CDR3 region has the DNA TGTGCCAGTAGTCCACTTGGGAGGGGCCAACGTAACTATGGCTACACCTTC. Residues: CASSPLGRGQRNYGYTF.

A single count supports this clone. This chain joins TRBV21-1 and TRBJ1-1. TRBV21-1 is listed as a pseudogene. The CDR3 runs 16 residues. The CDR3 is CASSPPGGGLNTEASF. CDR3 coding DNA: TGTGCCAGCAGCCCCCCGGGGGGCGGCCTGAACACTGAAGCTTCCTTT.